This is a list of T cell receptor beta chains from one sample in a study of blood T cell repertoires in COVID-19. The method was immunoSEQ multiplex PCR; TCRdb's version includes in-frame clones alone and lacks a portion of them. The repertoire has 87,000 or so clones, 70% to 90% of them found once; the top ten carry under 3.5%. The sequenced material came from peripheral blood. The receptor source for this set is a woman older than 75 with COVID-19, enrolled during active disease. Both conserved end residues are part of each CDR3. The D gene is left open where the match is weak. Size values are once, few and many counts, or a class for expanded clones, and some rows have none.

length	J	size	V	D	DNA	CDR3
12	TRBJ2-3	NA	TRBV6-4	NA	TGTGCCAGCAGTGACTCGTCGGATACGCAGTATTTT	CASSDSSDTQYF
14	TRBJ1-6	NA	TRBV6-5	NA	TGTGCCGTAGGCTCCCCAGGTGGCGATTCACCCCTCCACTTT	CAVGSPGGDSPLHF
17	TRBJ2-1	NA	TRBV6-2/TRBV6-3	TRBD2	TGTGCCAGCAGTCCCCTCAGATTAGCGGGGGGGCGGAATGAGCAGTTCTTC	CASSPLRLAGGRNEQFF
17	TRBJ1-5	NA	TRBV29-1	NA	TGCAGCGTCGACCTACGGGGGGGAACCTATAGCAATCAGCCCCAGCATTTT	CSVDLRGGTYSNQPQHF
15	TRBJ1-5	NA	TRBV5-5	NA	TGTGCCAGCAGATCGGACTCCCGAGGGAATCAGCCCCAGCATTTT	CASRSDSRGNQPQHF
16	TRBJ2-7	few	TRBV5-1	TRBD2	TGCGCCAGCAGCTTGTTGGGGGGAGGGCGAGCCTACGAGCAGTACTTC	CASSLLGGGRAYEQYF
14	TRBJ2-3	few	TRBV11-2	NA	TGTGCCAGCAGATTGCACCTCCCAGGCTATACGCAGTATTTT	CASRLHLPGYTQYF
14	TRBJ1-4	NA	TRBV6-6	TRBD1	TGTGCCAGCAGTTACCGACAGGGAGGTGAAAAACTGTTTTTT	CASSYRQGGEKLFF
14	TRBJ1-2	NA	TRBV19	TRBD1	TGTGCCAGTAGTACAGGGACAGGGGTTGGGGGCTACACCTTC	CASSTGTGVGGYTF
16	TRBJ2-3	NA	TRBV6-5	TRBD1	TGTGCCAGCAGTTATGGGACAGTTTCGAGCACAGATACGCAGTATTTT	CASSYGTVSSTDTQYF
16	TRBJ2-2	few	TRBV7-3	NA	TGTGCCAGCAGCGTACTCGCTAGCTCGAACACCGGGGAGCTGTTTTTT	CASSVLASSNTGELFF
15	TRBJ2-1	NA	TRBV5-1	NA	TGCGCCAGCAGCCAAACGGAGGGCTCCTACAATGAGCAGTTCTTC	CASSQTEGSYNEQFF
17	TRBJ1-2	NA	TRBV12-2	NA	TGTGCAAGTCGCTTAGACGTGGGCCGGGACAGCGACTATGGCTACACCTTC	CASRLDVGRDSDYGYTF
19	TRBJ2-2	NA	TRBV23-1	TRBD2	TGCGCCAGCAGTCAATTGGAGTCTAGCGGGACTTACAACACCGGGGAGCTGTTTTTT	CASSQLESSGTYNTGELFF
13	TRBJ1-6	few	TRBV6-4	NA	TGTGCCAGCAGTGTTGGCACAAATTCACCCCTCCACTTT	CASSVGTNSPLHF
14	TRBJ2-7	few	TRBV3-1/TRBV3-2	NA	TGTGCCAGCAGCCCTCGGGGGAGCCTCTACGAGCAGTACTTC	CASSPRGSLYEQYF
14	TRBJ2-5	NA	TRBV6-5	NA	TGTGCCAGCAGTCAGGCGGGGCCGTGGGAGACCCAGTACTTC	CASSQAGPWETQYF
14	TRBJ2-7	NA	TRBV6-2/TRBV6-3	NA	TGTGCCAGCAGTTATTCGGCGGTAGCCTACGAGCAGTACTTC	CASSYSAVAYEQYF
14	TRBJ2-7	NA	TRBV6-2/TRBV6-3	TRBD1	TGTGCCAGCAGTTATCAGGGGGCCTCCTACGAGCAGTACTTC	CASSYQGASYEQYF
13	TRBJ1-2	NA	TRBV18	NA	TGTGCCAGCTCACCAGCCCCTAGCGGTGGCTACACCTTC	CASSPAPSGGYTF
14	TRBJ2-3	NA	TRBV28	NA	TGTGCCAGCAGCACCCCGGGAGGCACAGATACGCAGTATTTT	CASSTPGGTDTQYF
19	TRBJ1-5	NA	TRBV27	NA	TGTGCCAGCAGTTTACCGGGGGGAGGGCGGGAGTTTAGCAATCAGCCCCAGCATTTT	CASSLPGGGREFSNQPQHF
16	TRBJ2-5	NA	TRBV9	NA	TGTGCCAGCAGCGTAGGGCAAAGTACCCCACAAGAGACCCAGTACTTC	CASSVGQSTPQETQYF
16	TRBJ2-2	NA	TRBV7-9	TRBD2	TGTGCCAGCAGCTTAGCCGGGCGGGAGGCTCCCGGGGAGCTGTTTTTT	CASSLAGREAPGELFF
16	TRBJ1-1	NA	TRBV7-9	NA	TGTGCCAGCAGCTTACCACCCATCCCTCTGAGCACTGAAGCTTTCTTT	CASSLPPIPLSTEAFF
14	TRBJ1-1	few	TRBV24-1	TRBD1	TGTGCCACCATTTCGACGACAGGGGACACTGAAGCTTTCTTT	CATISTTGDTEAFF
16	TRBJ1-4	NA	TRBV28	NA	TGTGCCAGCAGTTGGCTCGGGGGGGGACGGGGTGAAAAACTGTTTTTT	CASSWLGGGRGEKLFF
12	TRBJ2-7	NA	TRBV2	NA	TGTGCCAGCAGTGAACAGGGTGACGAGCAGTACTTC	CASSEQGDEQYF
16	TRBJ1-3	NA	TRBV5-1	TRBD1	TGCGCCAGCAGCCCGGACAGGGGCGGCATTGGAAACACCATATATTTT	CASSPDRGGIGNTIYF
13	TRBJ1-5	NA	TRBV2	NA	TGTGCCAGCAGTGCGGGAGCCGGGGGGCCCCAGCATTTT	CASSAGAGGPQHF
17	TRBJ2-3	NA	TRBV7-9	NA	TGTGCCAGCAGCCCTCCCTGGGGGGGGGCTTTATCAGATACGCAGTATTTT	CASSPPWGGALSDTQYF
15	TRBJ2-5	NA	TRBV7-2	TRBD2	TGTGCCAGCAGCACGGGACTAGCGGGGGCTGGGACCCAGTACTTC	CASSTGLAGAGTQYF
14	TRBJ2-5	NA	TRBV2	TRBD2	TGTGCCAGCAGATCACTAGCGGGAGTAGAGACCCAGTACTTC	CASRSLAGVETQYF
13	TRBJ1-2	NA	TRBV12-3/TRBV12-4	TRBD1	TGTGCCAGCAGTGTGGACAGGGGCCTACTCTACACCTTC	CASSVDRGLLYTF
16	TRBJ1-6	NA	TRBV7-9	TRBD1	TGTGCCAGCAGCTTAGCGCAAGGGACAGGGAATTCACCCCTCCACTTT	CASSLAQGTGNSPLHF
15	TRBJ2-7	once	TRBV30	NA	TGTGCCTGGAGCCTGGGGGGGGCGCGCGGATACGAGCAGTACTTC	CAWSLGGARGYEQYF
14	TRBJ2-1	NA	TRBV2	TRBD2	TGTGCCAGCACGGACGGGACTAGATACAATGAGCAGTTCTTC	CASTDGTRYNEQFF
14	TRBJ1-5	NA	TRBV2	TRBD1	TGTGCCAGCAGTGGACGGACAGGTGATCAGCCCCAGCATTTT	CASSGRTGDQPQHF
14	TRBJ2-7	NA	TRBV27	NA	TGTGCCAGCAGTTCTTGGGACACCTCTTACGAGCAGTACTTC	CASSSWDTSYEQYF
15	TRBJ2-5	once	TRBV9	TRBD1	TGTGCCAGCAGCCTCCGACAGGGTTTACAGGAGACCCAGTACTTC	CASSLRQGLQETQYF
15	TRBJ1-1	NA	TRBV11-2	TRBD1	TGTGCCAGCAGCTCGGGACAGGTAATGAACACTGAAGCTTTCTTT	CASSSGQVMNTEAFF
16	TRBJ2-3	NA	TRBV18	TRBD1	TGTGCCAGCTCACCACTATACAGGGGTATTTCAGATACGCAGTATTTT	CASSPLYRGISDTQYF
19	TRBJ2-3	NA	TRBV7-2	TRBD1	TGTGCCAGCAGCTTAGGCGCGGGGTCCGGGACAGGGGGCACAGATACGCAGTATTTT	CASSLGAGSGTGGTDTQYF
15	TRBJ2-2	NA	TRBV18	NA	TGTGCCAGCTCACCTACTGGGGGCGCGACCGGGGAGCTGTTTTTT	CASSPTGGATGELFF
12	TRBJ1-2	NA	TRBV27	NA	TGTGCCAGCAGGGGCGACCCCTATGGCTACACCTTC	CASRGDPYGYTF
17	TRBJ1-5	few	TRBV3-1/TRBV3-2	TRBD1	TGTGCCAGCAGCCAATGGGGACAGGGGGGTGGCAATCAGCCCCAGCATTTT	CASSQWGQGGGNQPQHF
18	TRBJ2-5	NA	TRBV7-2	TRBD2	TGTGCCAGCAGCCCTGGGACTAGCGGGGGGTTGGCTGCAGAGACCCAGTACTTC	CASSPGTSGGLAAETQYF
13	TRBJ2-5	few	TRBV29-1	NA	TGCAGCGTGGCGACGGGATACCAAGAGACCCAGTACTTC	CSVATGYQETQYF
13	TRBJ1-5	NA	TRBV30	NA	TGTGCCTGGAGTGGACAAGGGGCACAGCCCCAGCATTTT	CAWSGQGAQPQHF
17	TRBJ2-2	NA	TRBV27	TRBD2	TGTGCCAGCAGTTTACCTCCCGGACGCGGGAGGTCCGGGGAGCTGTTTTTT	CASSLPPGRGRSGELFF
15	TRBJ2-2	NA	TRBV5-4	NA	TGTGCCAGCGCCTCGGTCCAGGGCGGGATCGGGGAGCTGTTTTTT	CASASVQGGIGELFF
14	TRBJ2-7	NA	TRBV5-1	NA	TGCGCCAGCAGCTTGGCCGGCCGGGACTACGAGCAGTACTTC	CASSLAGRDYEQYF
14	TRBJ1-2	NA	TRBV18	NA	TGTGCCAGCTCACCAGTGGTGGGAGACTATGGCTACACCTTC	CASSPVVGDYGYTF
14	TRBJ1-2	NA	TRBV27	NA	TGTGCCAGCAGTCCCCGTACGGAGATCTATGGCTACACCTTC	CASSPRTEIYGYTF
15	TRBJ1-2	NA	TRBV5-1	NA	TGCGCCAGCAGCTCTACCATGAATGCGGGTGCTGGCTACACCTTC	CASSSTMNAGAGYTF
15	TRBJ2-7	NA	TRBV6-5	TRBD2	TGTGCCAGCAGTCCCACCCTAGCGGGGGGTTGGCAGCAGTACTTC	CASSPTLAGGWQQYF
15	TRBJ1-5	NA	TRBV19	TRBD1	TGTGCCAGTAGTCCTCGCCGGGACAGGGATCAGCCCCAGCATTTT	CASSPRRDRDQPQHF
15	TRBJ2-3	NA	TRBV30	TRBD2	TGTGCCTGGAGTGTAGGGACTAGCGGGGGGGATACGCAGTATTTT	CAWSVGTSGGDTQYF
14	TRBJ2-1	NA	TRBV11-3	TRBD1	TGTGCCAGTTGGGGACAGGGTTTCTACAATGAGCAGTTCTTC	CASWGQGFYNEQFF